This note documents a single T cell receptor beta chain sequence. Its antigen is unknown. A multiplex PCR was run with 60 Vbeta primers and 13 Jbeta primers. Sequencing was performed with immunoSEQ multiplex PCR; in TCRdb, only in-frame clones are kept and a portion is missing. The sample lists 87,000 or so clones; 60% to 85% were seen once. The data are from a study of cytomegalovirus exposure and HLA in healthy donors. Points from the study as a whole: Most TCRs appeared rarely, but some public TCRs recurred in many donors.

CDR3 length: 18 residues. Trimming stripped 1 base from V and 2 bases from J, with 15 bases between. Looked up from germline, CDR1 is LGHNA and CDR2 is YSLEER. The sequence was obtained from a woman aged 40-49 years in good health and CMV-seronegative. V gene TRBV4-3 combines with J gene TRBJ2-6; D is possibly TRBD1 (7 bases). Sequences were obtained from PBMCs. The CDR3 sequence: CASSQAGRGAPGANVLTF. The CDR3 region has the DNA TGCGCCAGCAGCCAAGCAGGCAGGGGGGCCCCTGGGGCCAACGTCCTGACTTTC.